This is a list of T cell receptor beta chains from one sample in a study of shared clonotypes between healthy human individuals. Sequencing used immunoSEQ multiplex PCR; TCRdb keeps in-frame clones, though not all of them. This sample has about 2.4 million clones, with over 85% found just once. Sequences were obtained from naive CD4+ T cells sorted from blood. These receptors came from a man younger than 35 in good health. Both conserved end residues are part of each CDR3. A D gene is named only where the DNA matches it firmly. Only some rows state a clone size, as once, few, many or a class for expanded clones.

V	D	J	size	DNA	CDR3
TRBV10-3	.	TRBJ2-3	.	TGTGCCATCAGAGAGGGGAGCACAGATACGCAGTATTTT	CAIREGSTDTQYF
TRBV19	.	TRBJ2-1	.	TGTGCCAGTAATAGGCACAATGAGCAGTTCTTC	CASNRHNEQFF
TRBV6-1	.	TRBJ2-5	.	TGTGCCAGCAGTAAACTAGTGCCAGAGACCCAGTACTTC	CASSKLVPETQYF
TRBV27	.	TRBJ1-5	.	TGTGCCAGCAGGGTGGCACTAGTTAGCAATCAGCCCCAGCATTTT	CASRVALVSNQPQHF
TRBV5-1	TRBD1	TRBJ2-4	.	TGCGCCAGCAGTAACGACAGGGGGCCCGGAAACATTCAGTACTTC	CASSNDRGPGNIQYF
TRBV2	TRBD1	TRBJ2-7	.	TGTGCCAGCGGGGCGGACAGGGGGATTATCAACGAGCAGTACTTC	CASGADRGIINEQYF
TRBV5-1	.	TRBJ2-5	.	TGCGCCAGCAGCATGCCTGGTCAGGGGAGTGCAGAGACCCAGTACTTC	CASSMPGQGSAETQYF
TRBV29-1	.	TRBJ2-3	.	TGCAGCGACGGGCGGGATGGGACAGATACGCAGTATTTT	CSDGRDGTDTQYF
TRBV5-5	TRBD1	TRBJ1-1	.	TGTGCCAGCAGCTTGCCGGGACAGGGGGCGGTTGCTGAAGCTTTCTTT	CASSLPGQGAVAEAFF
TRBV19	.	TRBJ1-5	once	TGTGCCAGTAGTATAGCAAGGACGATTAATCAGCCCCAGCATTTT	CASSIARTINQPQHF
TRBV7-2	.	TRBJ2-7	.	TGTGCCAGCAGCTTGGCAGGGAGGAACTACGAGCAGTACTTC	CASSLAGRNYEQYF
TRBV19	.	TRBJ2-1	.	TGTGCCAGTAGTATTTCCAGAAGCTCCTACAATGAGCAGTTCTTC	CASSISRSSYNEQFF
TRBV6-6	.	TRBJ1-2	.	TGTGCCAGCAGGTCGTCTGGTGGCTATGGCTACACCTTC	CASRSSGGYGYTF
TRBV4-2	.	TRBJ1-5	once	TGTGCCAGCAGCCTCACAGTAGGGGGCAATCAGCCCCAGCATTTT	CASSLTVGGNQPQHF
TRBV28	TRBD1	TRBJ2-7	.	TGTGCCAGCCGGGACAGGTTCTACGAGCAGTACTTC	CASRDRFYEQYF
TRBV10-1	.	TRBJ2-7	.	TGCGCCAGCAGTAGTTCCACCTACGAGCAGTACTTC	CASSSSTYEQYF
TRBV6-5	TRBD2	TRBJ2-3	.	TGTGCCAGCACTGGACTAGCGGGGGTCTCTACGCAGTATTTT	CASTGLAGVSTQYF
TRBV30	.	TRBJ2-2	once	TGTGCCTGGAGTGTAGCTCTACATTCGGAGCTGTTTTTT	CAWSVALHSELFF
TRBV11-2	.	TRBJ2-2	.	TGTGCCAGCAGCTTGTATACCGGGGAGCTGTTTTTT	CASSLYTGELFF
TRBV7-2	TRBD2	TRBJ2-1	.	TGTGCCAGCAGCCGGGGCGGGACTACATACAATGAGCAGTTCTTC	CASSRGGTTYNEQFF
TRBV5-1	.	TRBJ2-5	.	TGCGCCAGCAGCTTGGTCCAGGGCGCGGAGACCCAGTACTTC	CASSLVQGAETQYF
TRBV29-1	TRBD1	TRBJ1-1	few	TGCAGCGTTGCCGACAGGGGGTTTACTGAAGCTTTCTTT	CSVADRGFTEAFF
TRBV7-8	.	TRBJ1-4	.	TGTGCCAGCAGCTTAGCGAGGGTAGAAGGTGAAAAACTGTTTTTT	CASSLARVEGEKLFF
TRBV11-2	.	TRBJ2-3	.	TGTGCCAGCAGCTTAGCAGCACGAGCCACAGATACGCAGTATTTT	CASSLAARATDTQYF
TRBV6-5	TRBD1	TRBJ2-4	.	TGTGCCAGCAGCACCGACAGGGCGGACATTCAGTACTTC	CASSTDRADIQYF
TRBV11-3	.	TRBJ2-3	.	TGTGCCAGCAGCTTAGGCGGTCCTAGCACAGATACGCAGTATTTT	CASSLGGPSTDTQYF
TRBV5-1	.	TRBJ2-1	once	TGCGCCAGCAGCATGGGTCTTCTTAGCGTAAGCTCCTACAATGAGCAGTTCTTC	CASSMGLLSVSSYNEQFF
TRBV4-1	.	TRBJ2-1	.	TGCGCCAGCAGCCAAGAGGGACTCTTGATCCCCGAGCAGTTCTTC	CASSQEGLLIPEQFF
TRBV13	.	TRBJ1-3	.	TGTGCCAGCAGCTTAGGCCTATTACTCCCGAGCTCTGGAAACACCATATATTTT	CASSLGLLLPSSGNTIYF
TRBV18	TRBD1	TRBJ2-5	.	TGTGCCAGCTCACGGGACAGGGGGCCTAGGGAGACCCAGTACTTC	CASSRDRGPRETQYF
TRBV5-6	.	TRBJ2-7	.	TGTGCCAGCAGCCCCCCGGGACCAGGAAACCGGGTCTACGAGCAGTACTTC	CASSPPGPGNRVYEQYF
TRBV11-1	.	TRBJ2-3	.	TGTGCCAGCAGCTTCCAGGGGACAGATACGCAGTATTTT	CASSFQGTDTQYF
TRBV9	.	TRBJ1-1	.	TGTGCCAGCAGCGTAGGGCAGCCGAACACTGAAGCTTTCTTT	CASSVGQPNTEAFF
TRBV30	TRBD1	TRBJ1-5	.	TGTGCCTGGTCCGGGACAGGAGATCAGCCCCAGCATTTT	CAWSGTGDQPQHF
TRBV23-1	TRBD1	TRBJ1-5	few	TGCGCCAGCAGTCATCCGGGACAGAAAAATCAGCCCCAGCATTTT	CASSHPGQKNQPQHF
TRBV5-4	TRBD2	TRBJ2-7	.	TGTGCCACCCGGGCTAGCGGGGGACAGTACGAGCAGTACTTC	CATRASGGQYEQYF
TRBV27	TRBD2	TRBJ2-5	.	TGTGCCAGCAGTTTAAGACTAGCGGGAGGGCCAGGGCAAGAGACCCAGTACTTC	CASSLRLAGGPGQETQYF
TRBV18	TRBD1	TRBJ1-1	.	TGTGCCAGCTCAGCGGGACAGCAAATGAACACTGAAGCTTTCTTT	CASSAGQQMNTEAFF
TRBV6-1	TRBD2	TRBJ2-7	.	TGTGCCAGCAGTCATAGCGGGAGTCGCAACGAGCAGTACTTC	CASSHSGSRNEQYF
TRBV5-4	.	TRBJ2-7	.	TGTGCCAGCAGCCCTCGGGGCGGGGCCTCCTACGAGCAGTACTTC	CASSPRGGASYEQYF
TRBV7-2	TRBD2	TRBJ2-7	.	TGTGCCAGCAGCTTAACTATAGCGGGAGCGCACGAGCAGTACTTC	CASSLTIAGAHEQYF
TRBV5-1	TRBD2	TRBJ2-5	few	TGCGCCAGCAGCTTGACTAGCGGGGGAGAGACCCAGTACTTC	CASSLTSGGETQYF
TRBV5-1	.	TRBJ1-4	once	TGCGCCAGCAGCTCTGGGGCAACTAATGAAAAACTGTTTTTT	CASSSGATNEKLFF
TRBV28	.	TRBJ1-1	.	TGTGCCAGCAGTAACCCCCCCAGGGGCACTGAAGCTTTCTTT	CASSNPPRGTEAFF
TRBV7-9	TRBD2	TRBJ2-1	.	TGTGCCAGCAGCACTTTAGCGGGGAGGTCCTACAATGAGCAGTTCTTC	CASSTLAGRSYNEQFF
TRBV28	.	TRBJ1-5	once	TGTGCCAGCAGGCTGGGGAATCAGCCCCAGCATTTT	CASRLGNQPQHF
TRBV10-3	TRBD2	TRBJ2-3	.	TGTGCCATCAGTGATCTGATTGTGGGGGAGGGCCGGAGAGATACGCAGTATTTT	CAISDLIVGEGRRDTQYF
TRBV12-5	.	TRBJ2-1	.	TGTGCTAGTGGTTTGGGGACTGGGCCCGTCAATGAGCAGTTCTTC	CASGLGTGPVNEQFF
TRBV18	TRBD2	TRBJ2-3	.	TGTGCCAGCTCACCGGGACTAGCGACAGATACGCAGTATTTT	CASSPGLATDTQYF
TRBV30	TRBD1	TRBJ2-1	.	TGTGCCTGGGCAGGGGGAACGAATGAGCAGTTCTTC	CAWAGGTNEQFF
TRBV6-5	.	TRBJ2-3	.	TGTGCCAGTCGACGGGGCCCATCCACAGATACGCAGTATTTT	CASRRGPSTDTQYF
TRBV30	.	TRBJ2-7	.	TGTGCCTGGAGTAAAATAGCTAGCGAGCAGTACTTC	CAWSKIASEQYF